Listed below are T cell receptor beta chains from one sample, sequenced in a study of blood T cell repertoires in COVID-19. Sequencing used immunoSEQ multiplex PCR; TCRdb keeps in-frame clones, though not all of them. The sample includes 200,000 to 250,000 clones, 80% of them seen just once. The sequenced material came from peripheral blood. Every receptor here comes from a woman aged 70-85 years with acute or convalescent COVID-19. Both conserved end residues are part of each CDR3. The D gene is left open where the match is weak. Rows give clone size only sometimes, using once, few, many, or a class for an expanded clone.

J gene: TRBJ2-3
clone size: .
V gene: TRBV4-2
D gene: TRBD2
CDR3 protein: CASSQDAPGLARSTDTQYF
CDR3 DNA: TGTGCCAGCAGCCAAGATGCCCCCGGACTAGCCCGTAGCACAGATACGCAGTATTTT

J gene: TRBJ2-6
clone size: once
V gene: TRBV7-2
D gene: TRBD1
CDR3 protein: CASSSTTGSGANVLTF
CDR3 DNA: TGTGCCAGCAGCAGTACGACAGGGTCCGGGGCCAACGTCCTGACTTTC

J gene: TRBJ1-5
clone size: once
V gene: TRBV15
D gene: .
CDR3 protein: CATSREWGGVQPQHF
CDR3 DNA: TGTGCCACCAGCAGAGAGTGGGGAGGGGTGCAGCCCCAGCATTTT

J gene: TRBJ1-2
clone size: .
V gene: TRBV30
D gene: TRBD1
CDR3 protein: CAWSRDRAAYGYTF
CDR3 DNA: TGTGCCTGGAGTCGGGACAGGGCGGCCTATGGCTACACCTTC

J gene: TRBJ1-1
clone size: .
V gene: TRBV9
D gene: .
CDR3 protein: CASSVLTQNTEAFF
CDR3 DNA: TGTGCCAGCAGCGTGCTGACACAAAACACTGAAGCTTTCTTT

J gene: TRBJ1-1
clone size: .
V gene: TRBV6-5
D gene: TRBD1
CDR3 protein: CASSTRSTGGTEAFF
CDR3 DNA: TGTGCCAGCAGTACCCGATCGACAGGGGGCACTGAAGCTTTCTTT

J gene: TRBJ2-3
clone size: .
V gene: TRBV5-1
D gene: TRBD1
CDR3 protein: CASSPGTVKDTQYF
CDR3 DNA: TGCGCCAGCAGCCCCGGGACAGTGAAGGATACGCAGTATTTT

J gene: TRBJ2-2
clone size: once
V gene: TRBV19
D gene: TRBD2
CDR3 protein: CASSVAGNTGELFF
CDR3 DNA: TGTGCCAGTAGTGTAGCGGGGAACACCGGGGAGCTGTTTTTT

J gene: TRBJ1-6
clone size: .
V gene: TRBV6-2/TRBV6-3
D gene: TRBD1
CDR3 protein: CASSSPGQGDSPLHF
CDR3 DNA: TGTGCCAGCAGTTCTCCGGGACAGGGGGATTCACCCCTCCACTTT

J gene: TRBJ2-5
clone size: .
V gene: TRBV12-3/TRBV12-4
D gene: .
CDR3 protein: CASSGGIQETQYF
CDR3 DNA: TGTGCCAGCAGTGGGGGCATCCAAGAGACCCAGTACTTC

J gene: TRBJ1-5
clone size: .
V gene: TRBV6-2/TRBV6-3
D gene: .
CDR3 protein: CASSPDIQPQHF
CDR3 DNA: TGTGCCAGCAGTCCCGACATTCAGCCCCAGCATTTT

J gene: TRBJ2-5
clone size: .
V gene: TRBV19
D gene: TRBD2
CDR3 protein: CASSFALAGVGETQYF
CDR3 DNA: TGTGCCAGTAGTTTTGCGCTAGCGGGGGTCGGAGAGACCCAGTACTTC

J gene: TRBJ2-3
clone size: .
V gene: TRBV5-1
D gene: TRBD1
CDR3 protein: CASSLAATGGADTQYF
CDR3 DNA: TGCGCCAGCAGCTTAGCAGCGACAGGGGGTGCAGATACGCAGTATTTT

J gene: TRBJ1-6
clone size: .
V gene: TRBV12-5
D gene: .
CDR3 protein: CASGLTSDMSSYNSPLHF
CDR3 DNA: TGTGCTAGTGGTTTGACCAGCGATATGAGCTCCTATAATTCACCCCTCCACTTT

J gene: TRBJ2-3
clone size: .
V gene: TRBV6-4
D gene: TRBD1
CDR3 protein: CASSDTIRTGEGTDTQYF
CDR3 DNA: TGTGCCAGCAGTGATACGATCCGGACAGGGGAGGGCACAGATACGCAGTATTTT

J gene: TRBJ1-1
clone size: .
V gene: TRBV11-2
D gene: .
CDR3 protein: CASGAGSAFF
CDR3 DNA: TGTGCCTCCGGAGCCGGGTCGGCTTTCTTT

J gene: TRBJ1-5
clone size: .
V gene: TRBV5-5
D gene: .
CDR3 protein: CASSLQGNQPQHF
CDR3 DNA: TGTGCCAGCAGCTTGCAGGGCAATCAGCCCCAGCATTTT

J gene: TRBJ1-5
clone size: .
V gene: TRBV2
D gene: .
CDR3 protein: CASKQEGNQPQHF
CDR3 DNA: TGTGCCAGCAAGCAGGAGGGAAATCAGCCCCAGCATTTT

J gene: TRBJ1-2
clone size: once
V gene: TRBV5-1
D gene: TRBD1
CDR3 protein: CASRSGTGYNYGYTF
CDR3 DNA: TGCGCCAGCAGATCCGGGACAGGATATAACTATGGCTACACCTTC

J gene: TRBJ1-6
clone size: .
V gene: TRBV6-5
D gene: .
CDR3 protein: CASRGVNNSPLHF
CDR3 DNA: TGTGCCAGCAGGGGCGTAAATAATTCACCCCTCCACTTT

J gene: TRBJ1-2
clone size: once
V gene: TRBV7-2
D gene: TRBD1
CDR3 protein: CASSSGTEIYGYTF
CDR3 DNA: TGTGCCAGCAGCTCAGGGACAGAGATTTATGGCTACACCTTC

J gene: TRBJ2-7
clone size: .
V gene: TRBV7-9
D gene: TRBD1
CDR3 protein: CASSSSGTGGSYEQYF
CDR3 DNA: TGTGCCAGCAGCTCTTCCGGGACAGGGGGTTCCTACGAGCAGTACTTC